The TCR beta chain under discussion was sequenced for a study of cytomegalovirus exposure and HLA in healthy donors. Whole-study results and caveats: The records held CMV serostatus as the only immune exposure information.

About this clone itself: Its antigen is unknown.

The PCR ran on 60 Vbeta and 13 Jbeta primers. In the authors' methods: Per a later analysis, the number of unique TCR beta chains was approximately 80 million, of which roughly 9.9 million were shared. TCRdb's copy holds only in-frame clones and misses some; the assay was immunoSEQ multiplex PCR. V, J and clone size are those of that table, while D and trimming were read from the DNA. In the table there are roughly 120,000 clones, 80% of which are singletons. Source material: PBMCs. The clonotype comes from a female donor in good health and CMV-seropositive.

Here the CDR3 reads CATRQGLYYGYTF. The DNA of the CDR3 is TGTGCCACCCGGCAGGGTCTCTACTATGGCTACACCTTC. J is TRBJ1-2 and V is TRBV19; tentative D call: TRBD1 (5 bases). CDR1 is LNHDA and CDR2 is SQIVND in the germline V gene (reference sequence). CDR3 length: 13 amino acids. Trimming took off 10 bases at V and 3 bases at J, with 15 bases between the two ends.